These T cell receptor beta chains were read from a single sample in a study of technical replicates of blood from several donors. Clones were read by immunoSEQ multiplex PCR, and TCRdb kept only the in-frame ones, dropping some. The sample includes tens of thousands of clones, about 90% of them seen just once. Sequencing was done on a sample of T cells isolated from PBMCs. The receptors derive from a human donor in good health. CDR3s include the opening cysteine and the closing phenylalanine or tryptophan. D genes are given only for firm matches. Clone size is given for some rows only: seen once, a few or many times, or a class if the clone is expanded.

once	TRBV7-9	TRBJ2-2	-	TGTGCCAGCAGCTTAGAGGGGTTGAATGGTACCGGGGAGCTGTTTTTT	CASSLEGLNGTGELFF
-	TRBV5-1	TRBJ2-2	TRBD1	TGCGCCAGCAGCTTACCTACAGGGGGGAACACCGGGGAGCTGTTTTTT	CASSLPTGGNTGELFF
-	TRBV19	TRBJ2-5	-	TGTGCCACCCTTAGGGGGGAGACCCAGTACTTC	CATLRGETQYF
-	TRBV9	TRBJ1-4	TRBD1	TGTGCCAGCAGCGCGACAGGGAATGAAAAACTGTTTTTT	CASSATGNEKLFF
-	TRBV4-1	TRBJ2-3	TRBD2	TGCGCCAGCAGCCCTTCCTCTAGCGGCAGCACAGATACGCAGTATTTT	CASSPSSSGSTDTQYF
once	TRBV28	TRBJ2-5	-	TGTGCCAGCGCCGTATACCAGGGACAAGAGACCCAGTACTTC	CASAVYQGQETQYF
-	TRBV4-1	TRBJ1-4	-	TGCGCCAGCAGCCAAGAGGGAGGTACAGGGAGGGGTGAAAAACTGTTTTTT	CASSQEGGTGRGEKLFF
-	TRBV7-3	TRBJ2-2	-	TGTGCCAGCAGCTTAGGAATTGGGCGTACCGGGGAGCTGTTTTTT	CASSLGIGRTGELFF
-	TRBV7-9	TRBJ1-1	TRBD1	TGTGCCAGCAGCTTATTCGCAGGGGGGAACACTGAAGCTTTCTTT	CASSLFAGGNTEAFF
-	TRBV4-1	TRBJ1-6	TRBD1	TGCGCCAGCAGCCAAGAAGGGTTGAGACAGGGATCACCCCTCCACTTT	CASSQEGLRQGSPLHF
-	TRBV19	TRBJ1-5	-	TGTGCCAGTACCCCCCAGGGAGGTCAGCCCCAGCATTTT	CASTPQGGQPQHF
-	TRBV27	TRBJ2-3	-	TGTGCCAGCAGTTTACAGGGTTCGTTCACAGATACGCAGTATTTT	CASSLQGSFTDTQYF
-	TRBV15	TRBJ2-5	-	TGTGCCACCAGCAGAGAACGGACAGTCCAAGAGACCCAGTACTTC	CATSRERTVQETQYF
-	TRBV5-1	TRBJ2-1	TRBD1	TGCGCCAGCAGCGAACAGGGGGCAAACCACAATGAGCAGTTCTTC	CASSEQGANHNEQFF
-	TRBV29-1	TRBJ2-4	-	TGCAGCGCCGCGGCGACACTTGGACTAGCCAAAAACATTCAGTACTTC	CSAAATLGLAKNIQYF
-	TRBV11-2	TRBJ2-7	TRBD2	TGTGCCAGCGGGGGGAGGGCGAGCTCCTACGAGCAGTACTTC	CASGGRASSYEQYF
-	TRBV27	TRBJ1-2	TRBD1	TGTGCCAGCAGTTCCCTACAGGGGTCCTACGGCTACACCTTC	CASSSLQGSYGYTF
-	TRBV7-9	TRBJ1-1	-	TGTGCCAGCAGCTCGAACACAGGATCGAACACTGAAGCTTTCTTT	CASSSNTGSNTEAFF
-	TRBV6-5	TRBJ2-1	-	TGTGCCAGCAGGCAGACTAGACTCTCTTACAATGAGCAGTTCTTC	CASRQTRLSYNEQFF
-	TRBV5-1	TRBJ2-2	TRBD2	TGCGCCAGCAGCACGGGACTAGCGGGAGACACCGGGGAGCTGTTTTTT	CASSTGLAGDTGELFF
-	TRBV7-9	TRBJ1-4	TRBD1	TGTGCCAGCAGCTTTGGTGGGGACAGTGAAAAACTGTTTTTT	CASSFGGDSEKLFF
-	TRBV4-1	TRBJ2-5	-	TGCGCCAGCAGCCAAGCCATGCAAGAGACCCAGTACTTC	CASSQAMQETQYF
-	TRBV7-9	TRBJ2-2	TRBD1	TGTGCCAGCAGCTTAGCCCTGGACAGGGGCGACACCGGGGAGCTGTTTTTT	CASSLALDRGDTGELFF
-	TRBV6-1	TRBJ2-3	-	TGTGCCGGAGGGGTGGAGAGGGCAGATACGCAGTATTTT	CAGGVERADTQYF
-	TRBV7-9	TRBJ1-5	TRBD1	TGTGCCAGCAGCTTAGGGCAGGGGGGCGATAGCAATCAGCCCCAGCATTTT	CASSLGQGGDSNQPQHF
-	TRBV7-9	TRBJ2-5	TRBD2	TGTGCCAGCAGCCGCGGGAGTGCGGAGACCCAGTACTTC	CASSRGSAETQYF
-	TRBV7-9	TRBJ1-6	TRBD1	TGTGCCAGCAGCTCCGACAGGGTAGAGTCACCCCTCCACTTT	CASSSDRVESPLHF
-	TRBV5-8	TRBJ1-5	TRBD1	TGTGCCAGCAGCCGGACAGGGGGTGATAGGAATCAGCCCCAGCATTTT	CASSRTGGDRNQPQHF
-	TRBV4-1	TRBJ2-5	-	TGCGCCAGCAGCAACATCGAGGGGGGGGAGACCCAGTACTTC	CASSNIEGGETQYF
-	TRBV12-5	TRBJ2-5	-	TGTGCTAGTGGCCCTACGCTCGAACGTAAGGAGACCCAGTACTTC	CASGPTLERKETQYF
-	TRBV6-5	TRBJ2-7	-	TGTGCCAGCAGCCCAAAATCACCCGGCGAGCAGTACTTC	CASSPKSPGEQYF
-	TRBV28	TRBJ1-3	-	TGTGCCAGCAGTTTGGGGTCCAGGGCCCGACGGTCTGGAAACACCATATATTTT	CASSLGSRARRSGNTIYF
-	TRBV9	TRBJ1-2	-	TGTGCCAGCAGCCCGCAACCTAGGACAGCTAACTATGGCTACACCTTC	CASSPQPRTANYGYTF
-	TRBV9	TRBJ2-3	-	TGTGCCAGCAGCGTAGTATCGGGGGAAATTGGAGATACGCAGTATTTT	CASSVVSGEIGDTQYF